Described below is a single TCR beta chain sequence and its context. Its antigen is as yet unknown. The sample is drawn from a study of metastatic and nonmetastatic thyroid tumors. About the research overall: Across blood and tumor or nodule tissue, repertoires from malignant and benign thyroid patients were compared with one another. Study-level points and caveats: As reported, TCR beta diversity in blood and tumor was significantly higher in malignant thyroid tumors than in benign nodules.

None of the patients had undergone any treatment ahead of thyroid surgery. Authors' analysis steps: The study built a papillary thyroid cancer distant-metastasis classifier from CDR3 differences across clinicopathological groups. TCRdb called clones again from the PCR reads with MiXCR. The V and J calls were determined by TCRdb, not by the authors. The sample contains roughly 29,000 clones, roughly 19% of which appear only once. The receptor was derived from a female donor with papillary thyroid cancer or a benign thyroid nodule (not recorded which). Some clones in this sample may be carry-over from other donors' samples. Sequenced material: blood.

The CDR3 loop is CASSGGNSYNEQFF. Here the CDR3 DNA reads TGTGCCAGCAGCGGGGGGAATTCCTACAATGAGCAGTTCTTC. The chain links TRBV5-4 to TRBJ2-1; D may be TRBD2 (6 bases). Germline V gene sequence: CDR1 SGHNT, CDR2 YYREEE (reference sequence). Trimming pared 4 bases from V and 1 base from J, leaving 9 bases between. This CDR3 comprises 14 residues. Together with reference TRBV5-4 and TRBJ2-1, the CDR3 gives the full variable domain: ETGVTQSPTHLIKTRGQQVTLRCSSQSGHNTVSWYQQALGQGPQFIFQYYREEENGRGNFPPRFSGLQFPNYSSELNVNALELDDSALYLCASSGGNSYNEQFFGPGTRLTVL.